The next 14 T cell receptor beta chains were all read from a single sample in a study of T cell responses to AZD1222 COVID-19 vaccine. Libraries were prepared by immunoSEQ multiplex PCR; TCRdb keeps only in-frame clonotypes and omits some of them. The sample yields tens of thousands of clones, 89% seen once. This specimen was peripheral blood, taken 28 days after the second AZD1222 dose. Receptor source: an adult who received the AZD1222 COVID-19 vaccine.

The chain carries TRBV15 and TRBJ2-7; TRBD2 is a possible D gene (5 bases). Per germline, CDR1 LNHNV and CDR2 YYDKDF (reference sequence). The CDR3 loop spans 14 amino acids. The V end was cut by 0 bases, the J end by 5 bases, with 11 bases between. CDR3 in amino acids: CATSRDLRGNEQYF. As DNA, the CDR3 is TGTGCCACCAGCAGAGATTTACGGGGAAACGAGCAGTACTTC.

V is TRBV13 and J is TRBJ2-7; D remains unclear. This CDR3 is 11 amino acids long. Trimming took off 6 bases at V and 5 bases at J, with 8 bases between the two ends. CDR1 and CDR2 from the germline V gene are PRHDT and FYEKMQ (reference sequence). For the CDR3, the DNA is TGTGCCAGCAGTCTCCGGGACGAGCAGTACTTC. Amino acid sequence: CASSLRDEQYF. Using reference TRBV13 and TRBJ2-7 for the parts outside the CDR3, the full variable domain is AAGVIQSPRHLIKEKRETATLKCYPIPRHDTVYWYQQGPGQDPQFLISFYEKMQSDKGSIPDRFSAQQFSDYHSELNMSSLELGDSALYFCASSLRDEQYFGPGTRLTVT.

This chain connects TRBV30 to TRBJ2-7, with D uncertain. CDR1 GTSNPN and CDR2 SVGIG come from the germline V gene (reference sequence). The CDR3 length is 11 residues. The ends were cut back, 5 bases at V and 3 bases at J, with 8 bases in the middle. The CDR3 region is CAWGMGYEQYF. The CDR3, as DNA: TGTGCCTGGGGGATGGGCTACGAGCAGTACTTC. Looking up the rest from reference TRBV30 and TRBJ2-7 gives the full variable domain: SQTIHQWPATLVQPVGSPLSLECTVEGTSNPNLYWYRQAAGRGLQLLFYSVGIGQISSEVPQNLSASRPQDRQFILSSKKLLLSDSGFYLCAWGMGYEQYFGPGTRLTVT.

In its sample, this clone was seen once. The J gene is TRBJ1-1, the V gene TRBV21-1. TRBV21-1 is a recognized pseudogene. CDR3 length: 18 amino acids. The CDR3 is CASSKALRGSDMNTEAFF. In DNA form, the CDR3 reads TGTGCCAGCAGCAAAGCGCTAAGAGGTTCAGACATGAACACTGAAGCTTTCTTT.

DNA for the CDR3: TGTGCCAGCAGCTTGGGGGATAACAGGAGCTCTGGAAACACCATATATTTT. It is translated as CASSLGDNRSSGNTIYF. This chain connects TRBV5-5 to TRBJ1-3; D may be TRBD1 (5 bases). The V gene's germline CDR1 is SGHKS and CDR2 YYEKEE (reference sequence). CDR3 size: 17 residues. Trimming left V 0 bases short and J 0 bases short, with 13 bases between. Using reference TRBV5-5 and TRBJ1-3 for the parts outside the CDR3, the full variable domain is DAGVTQSPTHLIKTRGQQVTLRCSPISGHKSVSWYQQVLGQGPQFIFQYYEKEERGRGNFPDRFSARQFPNYSSELNVNALLLGDSALYLCASSLGDNRSSGNTIYFGEGSWLTVV.

The rearrangement links TRBV15 to TRBJ2-5; 10 positions agree with TRBD2. V lost 1 base and J lost 5; bases outside the gene matches: 7. This CDR3 contains 16 residues. Germline V gene data show CDR1 as LNHNV and CDR2 as YYDKDF (reference sequence). CDR3 DNA: TGTGCCACCAGCAGAGGACGGCTAGCGGGAGAGGAGACCCAGTACTTC. This encodes CATSRGRLAGEETQYF. Based on the CDR3 plus reference TRBV15 and TRBJ2-5, the full variable domain is DAMVIQNPRYQVTQFGKPVTLSCSQTLNHNVMYWYQQKSSQAPKLLFHYYDKDFNNEADTPDNFQSRRPNTSFCFLDIRSPGLGDTAMYLCATSRGRLAGEETQYFGPGTRLLVL.

The chain joins TRBV7-7 to TRBJ2-5; D might be TRBD2 (5 bases). Trimming stripped 1 base from V and 5 bases from J, with 8 bases between. The CDR3 runs 13 residues. The germline V gene encodes CDR1 SSHAT and CDR2 FNYEAQ (reference sequence). The CDR3 nucleotides read TGTGCCAGCAGCTTAGGGGAGCCGGAGACCCAGTACTTC. The encoded protein is CASSLGEPETQYF. Filled out from reference TRBV7-7 and TRBJ2-5, the complete variable domain reads GAGVSQSPRYKVTKRGQDVTLRCDPISSHATLYWYQQALGQGPEFLTYFNYEAQPDKSGLPSDRFSAERPEGSISTLTIQRTEQRDSAMYRCASSLGEPETQYFGPGTRLLVL.

The chain couples TRBV3-1 (or the pseudogene TRBV3-2) to TRBJ1-6, with 7 bases aligning to TRBD1. Trimming removed 2 bases from V and 4 bases from J; junction bases left unmatched: 5. CDR1 is LGHDT, CDR2 YNNKEL, per germline (reference sequence). The CDR3 spans 16 residues. The CDR3: CASSQRQGGYNSPLHF. In nucleotides, the CDR3 is TGTGCCAGCAGCCAAAGACAGGGAGGGTATAATTCACCCCTCCACTTT.

The sample holds one count of this clone. J is TRBJ2-5 and V is TRBV19; 7 bases are a match to TRBD1. V gave up 10 bases and J gave up 4 bases; unmatched junction bases: 6. Per germline, CDR1 LNHDA and CDR2 SQIVND (reference sequence). This CDR3 spans 12 amino acids. The DNA for the CDR3 is TGTGCCACCCGGGACAGAAGAGAGACCCAGTACTTC. Translation: CATRDRRETQYF. The whole variable domain, remainder taken from reference TRBV19 and TRBJ2-5, is DGGITQSPKYLFRKEGQNVTLSCEQNLNHDAMYWYRQDPGQGLRLIYYSQIVNDFQKGDIAEGYSVSREKKESFPLTVTSAQKNPTAFYLCATRDRRETQYFGPGTRLLVL.

V usage is TRBV5-6 and J usage is TRBJ1-4; unclear D gene. The germline V and J ends were trimmed by 3 bases and 0 bases, with 21 bases remaining between them. Germline V lookup: CDR1 SGHDT, CDR2 YYEEEE. The CDR3 consists of 19 residues. CDR3: CASSSTITGSLATNEKLFF. DNA of the CDR3: TGTGCCAGCAGCTCGACAATAACCGGGAGCCTTGCAACTAATGAAAAACTGTTTTTT.

The V gene is TRBV4-2, the J gene TRBJ1-5; D gene ambiguous. The V gene's germline CDR1 is LGHNA and CDR2 YNFKEQ. The CDR3 has 15 amino acids. Trimming pared 0 bases from V and 1 base from J, leaving 7 bases between. CDR3 nucleotide sequence: TGTGCCAGCAGCCAAGACGGCCAGAGCAATCAGCCCCAGCATTTT. The encoded protein is CASSQDGQSNQPQHF.

This clone has just one count. The CDR3 nucleotides read TGTGCCAGCAGCTTAGGACAGGGTAATGAAAAACTGTTTTTT. Its protein is CASSLGQGNEKLFF. The chain has TRBV7-2 and TRBJ1-4; TRBD1 agrees at 7 bases. The CDR3 length is 14 residues. Germline V gene data show CDR1 as SGHTA and CDR2 as FQGNSA. The V segment lost 1 base and the J segment 4 bases; nucleotides outside the gene matches: 0.

The J gene is TRBJ1-2, the V gene TRBV12-3 or TRBV12-4; 7 bases agree with TRBD1. V lost 7 bases and J lost 2; bases outside the gene matches: 4. CDR3 size: 13 residues. The CDR3 here is CASTLGQNYGYTF. CDR3 in DNA: TGTGCCAGCACCCTGGGACAGAACTATGGCTACACCTTC.

The chain recombines TRBV28 with TRBJ2-4; D is possibly TRBD1 or TRBD2 (6 bases each). The germline V gene has CDR1 MDHEN and CDR2 SYDVKM. V lost 7 bases and J 5 bases, leaving 12 bases between the germline ends. The CDR3 spans 13 residues. Here the CDR3 DNA reads TGTGCCAGCACGGACGGGGGCCAAAACATTCAGTACTTC. It specifies CASTDGGQNIQYF.